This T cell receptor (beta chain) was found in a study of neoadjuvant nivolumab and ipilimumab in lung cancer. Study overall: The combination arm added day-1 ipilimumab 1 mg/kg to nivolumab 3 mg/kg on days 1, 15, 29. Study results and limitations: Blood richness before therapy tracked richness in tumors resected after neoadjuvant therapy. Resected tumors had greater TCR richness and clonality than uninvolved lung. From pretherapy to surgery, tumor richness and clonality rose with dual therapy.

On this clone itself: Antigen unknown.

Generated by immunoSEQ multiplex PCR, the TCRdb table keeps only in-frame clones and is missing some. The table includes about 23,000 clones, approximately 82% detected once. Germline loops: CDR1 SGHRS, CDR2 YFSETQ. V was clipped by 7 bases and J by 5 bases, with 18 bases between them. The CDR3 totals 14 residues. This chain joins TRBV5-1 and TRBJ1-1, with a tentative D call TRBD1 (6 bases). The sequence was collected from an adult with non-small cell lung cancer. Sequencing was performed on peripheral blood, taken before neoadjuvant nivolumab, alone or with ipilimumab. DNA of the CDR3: TGCGCCAGCCGAATATCAGGGGAGAGGACTGAAGCTTTCTTT. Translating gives CASRISGERTEAFF.